The present TCR beta chain was sequenced within a study of cytomegalovirus exposure and HLA in healthy donors. Study-wide findings and caveats: Listed as cytomegalovirus-associated were 150 to 200 TCR beta chains. A later analysis revealed that TCR association rates differed between HLA loci, peaking at DRB1 and bottoming out at HLA-C.

A note on this clone: What it binds is not known.

CDR1 LGHNA and CDR2 YSLEER come from the germline V gene. The CDR3 is 17 residues long. With 3 bases clipped from V and 4 bases from J, the junction kept 4 bases outside the gene matches. With 60 Vbeta and 13 Jbeta primers, the PCR was carried out. As originally analysed: Among the unique TCR beta chains that a later analysis counted, some 73 million in all, roughly 10 million were shared. Sequenced by immunoSEQ multiplex PCR; TCRdb stores in-frame clones only, minus some. Clone size and V and J calls were adopted from that table, with D and trimming inferred from the DNA. The sample records around 150,000 clones, over 65% being singletons.

This sequence joins TRBV4-3 and TRBJ2-1, with 15 nucleotides matching TRBD2. The sequence was obtained from a man in his forties in good health and CMV-seronegative. Sequences were obtained from PBMCs. CDR3 sequence reads: CASSQGLAGGPYNEQFF. CDR3 nucleotides: TGCGCCAGCAGCCAGGGACTAGCGGGGGGCCCTTACAATGAGCAGTTCTTC.